The 10 T cell receptor beta chains listed next were all sequenced from one sample in a study of CD8+CD57+ T cells in acquired aplastic anemia. Previously, flow cytometry had revealed CD8+CD57+ cell expansion in the patients chosen for sequencing. Genomic DNA was employed as the template in profiling TCR beta VDJ and CDR3. TCRdb analysed the reads with MiXCR anew, one entry per CDR3 protein. Of under 250,000 distinct CDR3 sequences in the sample, around half were seen once. The sequencing sample was made of sorted CD4+, CD8+, or CD8+CD57+ T cells (not recorded which) from PBMCs. All receptors derive from a human donor with aplastic anemia.

The chain is built from TRBV10-2 and TRBJ2-7, with unresolved D. Trimming removed 6 bases at V and 1 base at J, with 10 bases between. CDR3 length: 13 residues. CDR1 is WSHSY, CDR2 SAAADI, per germline. DNA for the CDR3: TGCGCCAGCAGAGAGACGGGTTCCTACGAGCAGTACTTC. Translated: CASRETGSYEQYF.

This clonotype was counted ten times or more. This chain connects TRBV13 to TRBJ2-7; D perhaps matches TRBD1 (5 bases). With 0 bases removed from V and 3 bases from J, the gap between germline ends came to 6 bases. CDR1 is PRHDT and CDR2 is FYEKMQ in the germline V gene (reference sequence). The CDR3 length is 13 residues. The CDR3 sequence: CASSLGTDYEQYF. CDR3 coding DNA: TGTGCCAGCAGCTTAGGGACAGACTACGAGCAGTACTTC.

This chain connects TRBV20-1 to TRBJ2-5; D ambiguous. The ends were cut back, 1 base at V and 4 bases at J, with 4 bases in the middle. The CDR3 is made up of 11 amino acids. CDR1 and CDR2 from the germline V gene are DFQATT and SNEGSKA (reference sequence). The DNA for the CDR3 is TGCAGTGCTAGAGTCGGAGAGACCCAGTACTTC. Its translation: CSARVGETQYF.

As for this clonotype: This may be a read error, as it is one base from a much larger clone. J is TRBJ2-1 and V is TRBV6-5, with D unclear. The CDR3 extends over 14 amino acids. Germline V gives CDR1 MNHEY, CDR2 SVGAGI. CDR3 coding DNA: TGTGCCAGCAGTTCTGGGCCTACCTACAATGAGCAGCTCTTC. This encodes CASSSGPTYNEQLF.

DNA of the CDR3: TGTGCCAGCAAAGCGGGAGACGATTCCTACGAGCAGTACTTC. As protein: CASKAGDDSYEQYF. The rearrangement joins TRBV3-1 to TRBJ2-7; 8 nucleotides match TRBD2. This CDR3 has 14 amino acids. CDR1 LGHDT and CDR2 YNNKEL come from the germline V gene (reference sequence). V lost 7 bases, J lost 1 base, and 6 bases stayed unmatched.

The chain is built from TRBV10-3 and TRBJ1-1, with 8 bases identical to TRBD1. The CDR3 is made up of 13 amino acids. CDR1 is ENHRY, CDR2 SYGVKD, per germline. After removal of 10 bases from V and 4 bases from J, the junction contained 8 bases not matched to a gene. The CDR3 sequence is CATDRGEGTEAFF. CDR3 DNA sequence: TGTGCCACAGACAGGGGTGAGGGCACTGAAGCTTTCTTT.

This clonotype has only a few counts. This chain joins TRBV7-2 and TRBJ2-5, with 9 bases matching TRBD1. The length of the CDR3 is 14 residues. CDR1 is SGHTA, CDR2 FQGNSA, per germline. The V and J ends lost 5 bases and 2 bases, in that order; junction bases with no gene match: 3. The CDR3 sequence: CASSRDRAQETQYF. DNA for the CDR3: TGTGCCAGCAGCCGGGACAGGGCGCAAGAGACCCAGTACTTC.

This chain uses TRBV9 with TRBJ1-6; possibly TRBD1 for D (5 bases). Deletions cut 4 bases from V and 3 bases from J, with 14 bases between. The germline V gene has CDR1 SGDLS and CDR2 YYNGEE. The CDR3 spans 16 residues. The CDR3 nucleotides are TGTGCCAGCAGCATTACAGAGGGGAGCTATAATTCACCCCTCCACTTT. It codes for CASSITEGSYNSPLHF.

This rearrangement joins TRBV29-1 to TRBJ1-2; D possibly corresponds to TRBD1 (5 bases). Germline values: CDR1 SQVTM, CDR2 ANQGSEA. The CDR3 has 15 residues. The V and J ends lost 8 bases and 4 bases respectively, with 23 bases between them. The chain's CDR3 is CSSSNRDPKGYGYTF. The CDR3 region has the DNA TGCAGCAGCTCAAACCGGGACCCAAAGGGCTATGGCTACACCTTC.

In its sample, this clonotype was seen many times. This rearrangement joins TRBV13 to TRBJ1-2; D may be TRBD1 (5 bases). This CDR3 spans 14 amino acids. The V gene's germline CDR1 is PRHDT and CDR2 FYEKMQ (reference sequence). V shed 4 bases and J shed 5 bases, with 14 bases lying between them. The CDR3: CASSSEGHFYGYTF. CDR3 DNA: TGTGCCAGCAGCTCTGAAGGACACTTTTATGGCTACACCTTC. Full variable domain (rest looked up from reference TRBV13 and TRBJ1-2): AAGVIQSPRHLIKEKRETATLKCYPIPRHDTVYWYQQGPGQDPQFLISFYEKMQSDKGSIPDRFSAQQFSDYHSELNMSSLELGDSALYFCASSSEGHFYGYTFGSGTRLTVV.